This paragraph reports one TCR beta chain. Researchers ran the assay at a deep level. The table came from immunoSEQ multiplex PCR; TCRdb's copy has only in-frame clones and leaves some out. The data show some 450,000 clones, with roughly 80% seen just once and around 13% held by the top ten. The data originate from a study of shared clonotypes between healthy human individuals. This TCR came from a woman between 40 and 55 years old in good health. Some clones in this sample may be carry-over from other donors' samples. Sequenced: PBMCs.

The CDR3: CASSWTGVDEQYF. The CDR3 DNA sequence: TGTGCCAGCTCCTGGACAGGGGTCGACGAGCAGTACTTC. The V and J genes are TRBV6-1 and TRBJ2-5; 9 positions match TRBD1. TRBJ2-7 matches the DNA end more closely, so the J call is doubtful. Germline CDR1 reads MNHNS; CDR2 reads SASEGT. This CDR3 spans 13 amino acids.